Following are 14 T cell receptor beta chains from one sample sequenced in a study of cytomegalovirus exposure and HLA in healthy donors. PCR used 60 Vbeta primers and 13 Jbeta primers. Generated by immunoSEQ multiplex PCR, the TCRdb table keeps only in-frame clones and is missing some. The data show about 180,000 clones, approximately 84% seen once. Input material: PBMCs. All receptors come from a boy aged 2 to 9 in good health and CMV-seronegative.

Here the CDR3 DNA reads TGTGCCAGCAGCACGAAGCGGGAGGTGAGCACAGATACGCAGTATTTT. Its protein is CASSTKREVSTDTQYF. The chain couples TRBV5-4 to TRBJ2-3; TRBD2 matches at 9 bases. CDR3 length: 16 amino acids. J lost 0 bases, V lost 4 bases, and 6 bases had no gene match. Germline CDR1 reads SGHNT; CDR2 reads YYREEE (reference sequence).

This clone was seen a few times. This chain connects TRBV18 to TRBJ1-1; D is possibly TRBD1 (6 bases). Germline-derived CDR1 and CDR2 are KGHSH and LQKENI. V was cut by 3 bases and J by 1 base, with 12 bases left in between. The CDR3 contains 15 residues. The CDR3: CASSPLGRGNTEAFF. The CDR3 DNA is TGTGCCAGCTCACCTCTGGGCAGGGGGAACACTGAAGCTTTCTTT.

The rearrangement joins TRBV28 to TRBJ2-2; 7 nucleotides agree with TRBD2. This CDR3 comprises 14 residues. The ends lost 5 bases at V and 2 bases at J; junction bases unmatched: 2. In germline, CDR1 is MDHEN, CDR2 SYDVKM. The CDR3 DNA is TGTGCCAGCAGTAAGGGACTAAACACCGGGGAGCTGTTTTTT. It encodes CASSKGLNTGELFF.

The chain links TRBV9 to TRBJ2-6; 11 bases map to TRBD1. The junction had 11 bases not matched to a gene; V was cut back by 3 bases and J by 0 bases. The germline V gene has CDR1 SGDLS and CDR2 YYNGEE. CDR3 length equals 20 residues. The CDR3 reads CASSAGRRDRGVSGANVLTF. CDR3 nucleotides: TGTGCCAGCAGCGCGGGACGTCGGGACAGGGGGGTCTCTGGGGCCAACGTCCTGACTTTC.

The chain combines TRBV6-1 with TRBJ2-6; D gene uncertain. The CDR3 extends over 16 amino acids. Trimming cost V 3 bases and J 1 base, with 10 bases left between them. From germline, CDR1 is MNHNS and CDR2 SASEGT. CDR3 coding DNA: TGTGCCAGCAGTGACCCGCTCGGTTCTGGGGCCAACGTCCTGACTTTC. It translates to CASSDPLGSGANVLTF.

V and J are TRBV2 and TRBJ2-1; TRBD2 aligns across 8 bases. This CDR3 is 16 amino acids long. Germline loops: CDR1 SNHLY, CDR2 FYNNEI. The V segment lost 5 bases and the J segment 6 bases; nucleotides outside the gene matches: 12. The CDR3 DNA is TGTGCCAGCAGTTATCTAGGCAGACGGGGGGGCAATGAGCAGTTCTTC. Translation: CASSYLGRRGGNEQFF.

V and J are TRBV29-1 and TRBJ2-4; possible D gene TRBD2, 5 bases. The CDR3 loop spans 13 amino acids. Trimming shortened V by 4 bases and J by 7 bases, and 14 bases separated the two germline ends. The germline V gene encodes CDR1 SQVTM and CDR2 ANQGSEA. CDR3 DNA: TGCAGCGTTGGTAATCCGGGCGGGAACATTCAGTACTTC. This sequence encodes CSVGNPGGNIQYF.

This clone was counted a few times. This chain connects TRBV6-1 to TRBJ1-1, with a weak D call TRBD1 (6 bases). Trimming pared 3 bases from V and 5 bases from J, leaving 13 bases between. The germline CDR1 and CDR2 sequences are MNHNS and SASEGT. The CDR3 has 14 amino acids. The CDR3 region is CASSEAGVGTEAFF. The CDR3 DNA reads TGTGCCAGCAGTGAGGCAGGGGTGGGAACTGAAGCTTTCTTT.

This clone was counted once. The gene calls are TRBV9 and TRBJ2-7; 8 nucleotides line up with TRBD2. J was trimmed by 1 base and V by 3 bases; bases with no gene match: 9. The germline V gene encodes CDR1 SGDLS and CDR2 YYNGEE. The CDR3 loop spans 16 amino acids. CDR3 DNA sequence: TGTGCCAGCAGCGACTCTCTGGGCGGGAGGTCCTACGAGCAGTACTTC. Protein: CASSDSLGGRSYEQYF.

The chain employs TRBV19 and TRBJ1-2; no firm D call. Trimming took 3 bases from V and 8 from J, leaving 13 bases between them. Germline V gene sequence: CDR1 LNHDA, CDR2 SQIVND (reference sequence). The CDR3 totals 13 residues. The CDR3 sequence: CASSIERFLGYTF. The CDR3 coding sequence is TGTGCCAGTAGTATTGAGAGGTTCTTGGGCTACACCTTC.

This clone was seen once. This chain joins TRBV7-8 and TRBJ2-1; 8 positions agree with TRBD1. The V gene end was trimmed by 7 bases and the J gene end by 9 bases; junction bases not matched to a gene: 11. Germline CDR1 reads SGHVS; CDR2 reads FQNEAQ. CDR3 size: 14 residues. CDR3 sequence (DNA): TGTGCCAGCACGCTGGACAGGGAGTATACTGAGCAGTTCTTC. Encoded protein: CASTLDREYTEQFF.

This clone was seen a few times. V usage is TRBV5-3 and J usage is TRBJ2-4, with D perhaps matching TRBD2 (6 bases). TRBV5-3 falls under the ORF class, with uncertain function. Trimming stripped 4 bases from V and 0 bases from J, with 23 bases between. The CDR3 is 19 amino acids. DNA for the CDR3: TGTGCCAGAAGCCCCAACCCGGGACTCTTAGACCTAGCCAAAAACATTCAGTACTTC. Amino acids: CARSPNPGLLDLAKNIQYF.

The chain couples TRBV6-4 to TRBJ2-3; TRBD2 matches at 10 bases. The CDR3 is 20 residues long. The V and J ends lost 8 bases and 0 bases, in that order; junction bases with no gene match: 20. CDR1 MRHNA and CDR2 SNTAGT come from the germline V gene. CDR3 DNA: TGTGCCAGCGATTTTAGCGGGAGGAACCCCCATCACACTAGCACAGATACGCAGTATTTT. As protein: CASDFSGRNPHHTSTDTQYF.

The chain's CDR3 is CASHRTSGGSYEQYF. The CDR3 region has the DNA TGTGCCAGCCATAGGACTAGCGGGGGCTCCTACGAGCAGTACTTC. The chain links TRBV2 to TRBJ2-7; 13 nucleotides agree with TRBD2. The V gene's germline CDR1 is SNHLY and CDR2 FYNNEI. V dropped 8 bases and J dropped 0; count of bases not matched to a gene: 4. The CDR3 consists of 15 residues.